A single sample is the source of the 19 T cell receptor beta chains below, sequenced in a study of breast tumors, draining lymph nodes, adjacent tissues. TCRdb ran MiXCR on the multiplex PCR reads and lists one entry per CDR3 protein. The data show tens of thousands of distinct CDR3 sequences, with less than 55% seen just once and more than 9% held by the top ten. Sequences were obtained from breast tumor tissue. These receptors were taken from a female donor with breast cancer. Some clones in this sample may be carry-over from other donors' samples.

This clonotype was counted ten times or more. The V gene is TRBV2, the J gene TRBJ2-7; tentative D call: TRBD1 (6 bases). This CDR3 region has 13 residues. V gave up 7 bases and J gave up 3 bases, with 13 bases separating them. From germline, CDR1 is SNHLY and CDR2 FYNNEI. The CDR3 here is CASNRDTYYEQYF. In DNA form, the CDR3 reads TGTGCCAGCAACCGGGACACCTACTACGAGCAGTACTTC.

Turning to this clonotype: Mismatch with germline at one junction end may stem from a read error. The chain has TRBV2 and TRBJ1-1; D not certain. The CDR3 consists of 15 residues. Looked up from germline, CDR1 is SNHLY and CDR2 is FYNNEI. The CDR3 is CASSPPLGVNAEAFF. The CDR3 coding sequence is TGTGCCAGCAGCCCCCCCCTTGGCGTGAACGCTGAAGCTTTCTTT.

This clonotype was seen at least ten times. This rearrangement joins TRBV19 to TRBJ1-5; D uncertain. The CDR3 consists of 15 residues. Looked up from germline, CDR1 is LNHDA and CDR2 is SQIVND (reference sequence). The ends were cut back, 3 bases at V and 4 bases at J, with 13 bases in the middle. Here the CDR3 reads CASSIIQTRNQPQHF. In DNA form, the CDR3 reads TGTGCCAGTAGTATTATACAGACTAGAAATCAGCCCCAGCATTTT.

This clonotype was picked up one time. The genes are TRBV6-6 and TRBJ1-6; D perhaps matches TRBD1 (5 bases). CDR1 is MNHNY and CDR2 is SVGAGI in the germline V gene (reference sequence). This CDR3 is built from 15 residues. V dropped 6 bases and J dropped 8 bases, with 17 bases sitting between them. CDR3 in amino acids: CASRLSGGGHSPLHF. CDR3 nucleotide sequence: TGTGCCAGCAGACTAAGCGGGGGGGGTCATTCACCCCTCCACTTT.

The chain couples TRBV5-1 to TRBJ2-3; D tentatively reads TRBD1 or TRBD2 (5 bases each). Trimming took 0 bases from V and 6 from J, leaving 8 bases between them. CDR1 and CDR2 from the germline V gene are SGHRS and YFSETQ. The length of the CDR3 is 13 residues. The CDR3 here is CASSLGGVDTQYF. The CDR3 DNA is TGCGCCAGCAGCTTGGGAGGGGTGGATACGCAGTATTTT.

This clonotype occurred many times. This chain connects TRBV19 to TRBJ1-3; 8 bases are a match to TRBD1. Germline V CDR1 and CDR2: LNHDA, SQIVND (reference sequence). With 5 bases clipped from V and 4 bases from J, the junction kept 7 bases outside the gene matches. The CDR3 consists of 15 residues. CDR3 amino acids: CASSVRGRTGNTIYF. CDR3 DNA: TGTGCCAGTAGTGTCAGGGGGCGAACGGGAAACACCATATATTTT.

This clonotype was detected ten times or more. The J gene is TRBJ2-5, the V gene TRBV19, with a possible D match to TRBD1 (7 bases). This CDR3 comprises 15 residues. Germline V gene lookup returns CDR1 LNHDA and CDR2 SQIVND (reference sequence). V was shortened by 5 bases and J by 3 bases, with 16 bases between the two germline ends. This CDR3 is CASSGGTAVKETQYF. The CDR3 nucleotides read TGTGCCAGTAGTGGAGGGACAGCCGTCAAAGAGACCCAGTACTTC.

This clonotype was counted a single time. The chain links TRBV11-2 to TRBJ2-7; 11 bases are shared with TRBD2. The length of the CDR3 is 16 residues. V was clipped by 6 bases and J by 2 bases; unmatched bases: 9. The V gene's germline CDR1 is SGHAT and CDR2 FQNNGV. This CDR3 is CASSLHSGRVAYEQYF. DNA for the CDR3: TGTGCCAGCAGTTTGCATAGCGGGAGGGTCGCCTACGAGCAGTACTTC.

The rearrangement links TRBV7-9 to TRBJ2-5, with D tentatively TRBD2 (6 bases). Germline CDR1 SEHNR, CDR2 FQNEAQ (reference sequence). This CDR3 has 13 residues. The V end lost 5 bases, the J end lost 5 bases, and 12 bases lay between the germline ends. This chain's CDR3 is CASSRDSWETQYF. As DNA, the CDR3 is TGTGCCAGCAGCAGGGACTCTTGGGAGACCCAGTACTTC. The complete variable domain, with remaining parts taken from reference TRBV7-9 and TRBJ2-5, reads DTGVSQNPRHKITKRGQNVTFRCDPISEHNRLYWYRQTLGQGPEFLTYFQNEAQLEKSRLLSDRFSAERPKGSFSTLEIQRTEQGDSAMYLCASSRDSWETQYFGPGTRLLVL.

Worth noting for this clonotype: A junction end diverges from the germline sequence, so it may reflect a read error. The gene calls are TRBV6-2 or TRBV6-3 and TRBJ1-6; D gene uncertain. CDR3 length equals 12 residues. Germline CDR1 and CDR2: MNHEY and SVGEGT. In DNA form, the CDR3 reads TGCGCCAGCAGTTACCGGGGTTCACCCCTCCACTTT. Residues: CASSYRGSPLHF.

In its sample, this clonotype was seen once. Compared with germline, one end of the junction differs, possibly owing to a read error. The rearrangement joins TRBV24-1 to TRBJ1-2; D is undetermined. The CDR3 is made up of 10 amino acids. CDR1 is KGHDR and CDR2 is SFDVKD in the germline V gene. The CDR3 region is CATSDLWQDF. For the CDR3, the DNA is TGTGCCACCAGTGATTTATGGCAGGACTTC.

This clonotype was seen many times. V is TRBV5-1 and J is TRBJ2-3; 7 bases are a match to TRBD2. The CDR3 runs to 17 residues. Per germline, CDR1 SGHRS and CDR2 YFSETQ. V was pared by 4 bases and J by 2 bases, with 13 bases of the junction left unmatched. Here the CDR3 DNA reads TGCGCCAGCAGCACCGGAAGGACTAGAGCCCTCACAGATACGCAGTATTTT. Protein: CASSTGRTRALTDTQYF.

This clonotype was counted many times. CDR3 bases: TGTGCCTGGAGTACCTGGAGTGCCGGGGAGCTGTTTTTT. Translation: CAWSTWSAGELFF. The J gene is TRBJ2-2, the V gene TRBV30; D remains ambiguous. This CDR3 spans 13 amino acids. Germline V gives CDR1 GTSNPN, CDR2 SVGIG (reference sequence). V lost 2 bases to trimming and J lost 6 bases, with 10 bases between them.

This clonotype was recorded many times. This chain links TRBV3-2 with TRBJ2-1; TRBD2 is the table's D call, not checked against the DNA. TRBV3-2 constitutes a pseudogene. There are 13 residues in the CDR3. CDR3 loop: CASSPQAVDEQFF. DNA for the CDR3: TGTGCCAGCAGCCCTCAAGCGGTAGATGAGCAGTTCTTC.

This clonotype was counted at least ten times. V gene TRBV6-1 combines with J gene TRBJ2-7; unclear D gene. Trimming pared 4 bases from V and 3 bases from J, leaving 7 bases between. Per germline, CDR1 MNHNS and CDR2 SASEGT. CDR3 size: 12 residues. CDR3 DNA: TGTGCCAGCAGTGTTACGGACTACGAGCAGTACTTC. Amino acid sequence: CASSVTDYEQYF.

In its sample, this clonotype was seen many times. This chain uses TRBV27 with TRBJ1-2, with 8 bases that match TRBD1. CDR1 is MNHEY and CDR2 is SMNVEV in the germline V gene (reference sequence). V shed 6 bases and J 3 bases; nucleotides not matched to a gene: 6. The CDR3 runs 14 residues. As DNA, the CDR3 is TGTGCCAGCAGAAATACAGGGGGAGACTATGGCTACACCTTC. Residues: CASRNTGGDYGYTF.

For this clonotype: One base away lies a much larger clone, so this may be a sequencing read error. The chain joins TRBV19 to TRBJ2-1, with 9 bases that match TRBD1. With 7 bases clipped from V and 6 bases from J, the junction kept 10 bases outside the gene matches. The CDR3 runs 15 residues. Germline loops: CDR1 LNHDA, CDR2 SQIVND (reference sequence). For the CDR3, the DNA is TGTGCCAGTAATCCAGGCGGGACAGGGCGCAATGAGCAGTTCTTC. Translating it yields CASNPGGTGRNEQFF. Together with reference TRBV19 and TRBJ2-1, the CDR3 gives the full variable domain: DGGITQSPKYLFRKEGQNVTLSCEQNLNHDAMYWYRQDPGQGLRLIYYSQIVNDFQKGDIAEGYSVSREKKESFPLTVTSAQKNPTAFYLCASNPGGTGRNEQFFGPGTRLTVL.

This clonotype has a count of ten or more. The CDR3 sequence is CASSLGLAGDEQYF. DNA of the CDR3: TGTGCCAGCAGTCTCGGACTAGCGGGAGACGAGCAGTACTTC. V is TRBV6-5 and J is TRBJ2-7; 13 bases map to TRBD2. Germline CDR1 reads MNHEY; CDR2 reads SVGAGI. The CDR3 runs 14 residues. The V and J ends lost 5 bases and 5 bases, in that order; junction bases with no gene match: 3.

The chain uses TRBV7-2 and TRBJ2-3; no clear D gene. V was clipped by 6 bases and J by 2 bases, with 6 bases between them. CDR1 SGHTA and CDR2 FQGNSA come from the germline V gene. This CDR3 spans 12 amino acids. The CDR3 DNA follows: TGTGCCAGCAGGGGAACCACAGATACGCAGTATTTT. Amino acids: CASRGTTDTQYF.